Each of the 14 T cell receptor beta chains below was sequenced from the same sample in a study of CD8+CD57+ T cells in acquired aplastic anemia. Those patients picked for sequencing had displayed CD8+CD57+ cell expansion on flow cytometry. The use of genomic DNA as template underpinned the TCR beta VDJ and CDR3 profiling. TCRdb re-called the reads with MiXCR, one entry per CDR3 protein. Of under 200,000 distinct CDR3 sequences in the sample, 40% to 60% were seen once. Sequenced input: sorted CD4+, CD8+, or CD8+CD57+ T cells (not recorded which) from PBMCs. These receptors originate from a human donor with aplastic anemia.

This clonotype was counted ten times or more. The rearrangement links TRBV9 to TRBJ1-1; D remains ambiguous. The CDR3 covers 13 residues. Germline V gene lookup returns CDR1 SGDLS and CDR2 YYNGEE. The V and J ends lost 4 bases and 0 bases respectively, with 7 bases between them. The CDR3 loop is CASSLQLNTEAFF. As DNA, the CDR3 is TGTGCCAGCAGCTTACAGCTGAACACTGAAGCTTTCTTT.

This clonotype came up many times. The genes are TRBV9 and TRBJ2-5; 7 nucleotides align to TRBD2. The CDR3 has 14 amino acids. In germline, CDR1 is SGDLS, CDR2 YYNGEE. The V and J ends lost 0 bases and 1 base, in that order; junction bases with no gene match: 0. The CDR3 sequence is CASSVAGGQETQYF. CDR3 nucleotide sequence: TGTGCCAGCAGCGTAGCGGGGGGCCAAGAGACCCAGTACTTC. Full variable domain (outside the CDR3, taken from reference TRBV9 and TRBJ2-5): DSGVTQTPKHLITATGQRVTLRCSPRSGDLSVYWYQQSLDQGLQFLIQYYNGEERAKGNILERFSAQQFPDLHSELNLSSLELGDSALYFCASSVAGGQETQYFGPGTRLLVL.

The table lists this clonotype with many counts. V gene TRBV6-5 combines with J gene TRBJ2-7; D is unclear. V lost 4 bases to trimming and J lost 6 bases, with 13 bases between them. From germline, CDR1 is MNHEY and CDR2 SVGAGI. The CDR3 has 13 residues. In DNA form, the CDR3 reads TGTGCCAGCAGTTGGGGTCTCGGCGGCGAGCAGTACTTC. Translation: CASSWGLGGEQYF.

In regard to this clonotype: The conserved phenylalanine or tryptophan is not found at the CDR3 terminus, so this likely reflects a read error. The chain combines TRBV9 with TRBJ2-7; 7 bases agree with TRBD2. The CDR3 is 14 amino acids. The germline V gene has CDR1 SGDLS and CDR2 YYNGEE. V dropped 3 bases and J dropped 7; count of bases not matched to a gene: 10. The CDR3 nucleotides read TGTGCCAGCAGCGCTCGGGACTATCCCTCAGAGCAGTACCTC. Protein sequence: CASSARDYPSEQYL.

The CDR3 reads CAWMDAYEQFF. The CDR3 nucleotides read TGTGCCTGGATGGATGCCTACGAGCAGTTCTTC. The J gene is TRBJ2-1, the V gene TRBV30, with D unresolved. Germline CDR1 reads GTSNPN; CDR2 reads SVGIG (reference sequence). This CDR3 region has 11 residues. V gave up 4 bases and J gave up 10 bases, with 11 bases separating them.

This clonotype was counted at least ten times. The rearrangement joins TRBV12-3 or TRBV12-4 to TRBJ1-2, with 7 bases that match TRBD1. This CDR3 region has 14 residues. The junction had 9 bases not matched to a gene; V was cut back by 6 bases and J by 5 bases. CDR3 bases: TGTGCCAGCAGCGTAGAACAGGGGTCTTATGGCTACACCTTC. Protein product: CASSVEQGSYGYTF.

This clonotype was seen repeatedly, ten times or more. The chain joins TRBV16 to TRBJ2-5; D is undetermined. Germline CDR1 reads KGHSY; CDR2 reads FQNENV. CDR3 length: 16 amino acids. V was pared by 0 bases and J by 8 bases, with 19 bases between. Here the CDR3 DNA reads TGTGCCAGCAGCCAATCGCTCGGCGGCGCCGATGGCACCCAGTACTTC. It specifies CASSQSLGGADGTQYF.

This clonotype was picked up a small number of times. V usage is TRBV2 and J usage is TRBJ1-5; TRBD1 might be the D (5 bases). CDR3 size: 15 residues. Germline CDR1 SNHLY, CDR2 FYNNEI. The V end lost 2 bases, the J end lost 1 base, and 9 bases lay between the germline ends. As DNA, the CDR3 is TGTGCCAGCAGTGAAACCAGGGCGAGCAATCAGCCCCAGCATTTT. It codes for CASSETRASNQPQHF.

This clonotype was detected ten times or more. The chain is built from TRBV5-1 and TRBJ1-3, with 7 bases aligning to TRBD1. The CDR3 spans 15 residues. Germline assignment: CDR1 SGHRS and CDR2 YFSETQ. With V trimmed by 7 bases and J by 2 bases, 9 bases remained unmatched. The CDR3 sequence: CASGETTGTGNTIYF. The DNA of the CDR3 is TGCGCCAGCGGAGAGACGACAGGGACTGGAAACACCATATATTTT.

Worth noting for this clonotype: The junction shows a germline mismatch at one end, possibly a read error. The chain recombines TRBV4-3 with TRBJ2-2, with 11 bases aligning to TRBD2. Germline V gene sequence: CDR1 LGHNA, CDR2 YSLEER. CDR3 length: 18 amino acids. CDR3 bases: TGCGCCGGCAGCCAAGCCGGGACTAGCGGCCAGAACACCGGGGAGCTGTTTTTT. Protein sequence: CAGSQAGTSGQNTGELFF.

This chain uses TRBV10-3 with TRBJ2-3; 10 bases match TRBD1. The V segment lost 4 bases and the J segment 3 bases; nucleotides outside the gene matches: 1. This CDR3 has 14 residues. Per the germline V gene, CDR1 is ENHRY and CDR2 is SYGVKD. The CDR3 here is CAISGQGATDTQYF. CDR3 DNA: TGTGCCATCAGTGGACAGGGGGCGACAGATACGCAGTATTTT.

This clonotype appeared many times. V usage is TRBV4-1 and J usage is TRBJ1-1, with 9 bases identical to TRBD1. V gave up 5 bases and J gave up 1 base; unmatched junction bases: 8. This CDR3 has 16 amino acids. The germline V gene encodes CDR1 MGHRA and CDR2 YSYEKL. CDR3 amino acids: CASSVWTGATNTEAFF. DNA of the CDR3: TGCGCCAGCAGCGTATGGACAGGGGCCACGAACACTGAAGCTTTCTTT.

This clonotype has ten or more counts. The chain recombines TRBV10-3 with TRBJ2-7, with D hard to call. The V gene lost 2 bases and the J gene lost 4 bases, with 6 bases spanning the gap. The germline gives CDR1 ENHRY, CDR2 SYGVKD. This CDR3 is built from 12 residues. The CDR3 spells CAISETFYEQYF. The DNA for the CDR3 is TGTGCCATCAGTGAGACCTTTTACGAGCAGTACTTC.

The chain carries TRBV19 and TRBJ2-3; the match to TRBD2 covers 11 bases. Germline CDR1 and CDR2: LNHDA and SQIVND (reference sequence). V shed 4 bases and J 6 bases; nucleotides not matched to a gene: 6. The CDR3 covers 15 residues. The CDR3 region has the DNA TGTGCCAGTAGTACTAGCGGGAGGTCAGGGGATACGCAGTATTTT. This translates into CASSTSGRSGDTQYF. Variable domain in full (rest from reference TRBV19 and TRBJ2-3): DGGITQSPKYLFRKEGQNVTLSCEQNLNHDAMYWYRQDPGQGLRLIYYSQIVNDFQKGDIAEGYSVSREKKESFPLTVTSAQKNPTAFYLCASSTSGRSGDTQYFGPGTRLTVL.